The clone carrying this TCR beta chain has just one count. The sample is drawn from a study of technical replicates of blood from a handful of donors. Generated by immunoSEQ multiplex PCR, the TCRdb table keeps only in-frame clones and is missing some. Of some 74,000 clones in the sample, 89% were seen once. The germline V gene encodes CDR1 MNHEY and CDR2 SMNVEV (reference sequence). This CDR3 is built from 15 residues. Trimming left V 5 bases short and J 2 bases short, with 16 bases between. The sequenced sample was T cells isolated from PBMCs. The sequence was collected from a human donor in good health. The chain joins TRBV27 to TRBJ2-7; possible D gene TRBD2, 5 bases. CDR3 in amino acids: CASSPRRTSPYEQYF. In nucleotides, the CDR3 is TGTGCCAGCAGTCCTCGGAGGACCTCGCCCTACGAGCAGTACTTC.